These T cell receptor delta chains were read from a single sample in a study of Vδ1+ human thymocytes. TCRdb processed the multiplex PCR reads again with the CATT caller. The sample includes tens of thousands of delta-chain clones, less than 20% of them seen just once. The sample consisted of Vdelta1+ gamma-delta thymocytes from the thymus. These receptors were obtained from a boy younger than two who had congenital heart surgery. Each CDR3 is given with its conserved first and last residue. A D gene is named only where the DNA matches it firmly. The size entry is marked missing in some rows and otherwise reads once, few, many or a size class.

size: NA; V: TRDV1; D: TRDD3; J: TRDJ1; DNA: TGTGCTCTTGGGGACATACCTCTACTGGGGGATACCTCGTACACCGATAAACTCATCTTT; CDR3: CALGDIPLLGDTSYTDKLIF
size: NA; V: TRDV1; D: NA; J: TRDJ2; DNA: TGTGCTCTTGTGTCCAGACTGCTCTCTGCAGCACAACTCTTCTTT; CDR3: CALVSRLLSAAQLFF
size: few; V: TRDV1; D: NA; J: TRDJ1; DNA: TGTGCTCTTGGGGAGGCCCTTCCTCGCCCTGGGGGAGTGACCGATAAACTCATCTTT; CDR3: CALGEALPRPGGVTDKLIF
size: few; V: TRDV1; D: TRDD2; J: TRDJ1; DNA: TGTGCTCTTGGGGAACTCCTTCACCCCTTCCTACTCATACCGTTGGGCGATAAACTCATCTTT; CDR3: CALGELLHPFLLIPLGDKLIF
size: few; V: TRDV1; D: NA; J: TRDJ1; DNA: TGTGCTCTTGGGGATCCTCCGTCCCCCGACCGGGGGAGAACCTGGTACACCGATAAACTCATCTTT; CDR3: CALGDPPSPDRGRTWYTDKLIF
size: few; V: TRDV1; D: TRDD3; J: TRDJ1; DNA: TGTGCTCTTGGGGAACTAGCCCCTCTGGGTGACTGGGGGATACGGACCGATAAACTCATCTTT; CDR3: CALGELAPLGDWGIRTDKLIF
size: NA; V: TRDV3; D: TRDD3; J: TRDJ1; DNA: TGTGCCTTAATTCCTAGTGAGCTGGGGGATACGCCGTACACCGATAAACTCATCTTT; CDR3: CALIPSELGDTPYTDKLIF
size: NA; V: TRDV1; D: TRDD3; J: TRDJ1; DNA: TGTGCTCTTGGGGAACCCCTTTTTCCCCCTGGGGGTTCGACCGATAAACTCATCTTT; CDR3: CALGEPLFPPGGSTDKLIF
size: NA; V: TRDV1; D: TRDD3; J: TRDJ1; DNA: TGTGCTCTTGGGGAACCAGGGGGTACTGGGGGATACGCGCACACCGATAAACTCATCTTT; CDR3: CALGEPGGTGGYAHTDKLIF
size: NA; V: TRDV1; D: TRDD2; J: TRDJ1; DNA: TGTGCTCTTGGGGAACTTTCCTTCCTACGAAGGGGACCTACCGATAAACTCATCTTT; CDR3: CALGELSFLRRGPTDKLIF
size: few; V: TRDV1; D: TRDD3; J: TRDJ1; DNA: TGTGCTCTAACTTCCTGCCGCCATCTCATACTGGGGGATTATTGCTTCTTTACCGATAAACTCATCTTT; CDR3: CALTSCRHLILGDYCFFTDKLIF
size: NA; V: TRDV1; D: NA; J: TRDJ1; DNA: TGTGCTCTTGGGGAACTTTGGGCCCAGGCACAGGGTTACACCGATAAACTCATCTTT; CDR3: CALGELWAQAQGYTDKLIF
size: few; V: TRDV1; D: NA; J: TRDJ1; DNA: TGTGCTCTCGGCGAAGTCCCCGTGTACACCGATAAACTCATCTTT; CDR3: CALGEVPVYTDKLIF
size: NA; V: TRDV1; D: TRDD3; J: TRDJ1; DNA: TGTGCTCTTGGGAACTCGTGGGTACTGGGGGATCCCTGGAAGTACACCGATAAACTCATCTTT; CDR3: CALGNSWVLGDPWKYTDKLIF
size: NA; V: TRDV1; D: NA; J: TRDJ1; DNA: TGTGCTCTTGGGGAACTTTGGTCGGTGTACACCGATAAACTCATCTTT; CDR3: CALGELWSVYTDKLIF
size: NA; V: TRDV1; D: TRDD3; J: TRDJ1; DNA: TGTGCTCTTGGGGATCCCCTACTCGGGGGGATACGCGGTGCTACCGGGTACACCGATAAACTCATCTTT; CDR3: CALGDPLLGGIRGATGYTDKLIF
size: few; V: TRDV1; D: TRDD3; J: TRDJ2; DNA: TGTGCTCTTGGGGAAGAGCAGAGCCTACGGTACTGGGGGATAAGGACAGCACAACTCTTCTTT; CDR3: CALGEEQSLRYWGIRTAQLFF
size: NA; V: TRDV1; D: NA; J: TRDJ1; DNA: TGTGCTCTTGGGGTACGGGGGACCGATAAACTCATCTTT; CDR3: CALGVRGTDKLIF
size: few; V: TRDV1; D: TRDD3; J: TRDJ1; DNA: TGTGCTCTTGAGGCTCAAATTTTAACTGGGGGATACGGAACGTACACCGATAAACTCATCTTT; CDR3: CALEAQILTGGYGTYTDKLIF
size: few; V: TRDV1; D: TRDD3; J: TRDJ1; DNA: TGTGCTCTTGGGGGTTACTACTTGTACTGGGGGATACGAGGGGTTTTCTCCGATAAACTCATCTTT; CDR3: CALGGYYLYWGIRGVFSDKLIF
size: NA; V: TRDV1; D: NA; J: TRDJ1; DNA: TGTGCTCTTGGGGAAAAGGGGGGTTTCCTCGGCCATTCCTGCACCGATAAACTCATCTTT; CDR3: CALGEKGGFLGHSCTDKLIF
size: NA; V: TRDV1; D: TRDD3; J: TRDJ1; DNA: TGTGCTCTTGGGGCCCCTACTGGGGGATACTTTTACACCGATAAACTCATCTTT; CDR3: CALGAPTGGYFYTDKLIF
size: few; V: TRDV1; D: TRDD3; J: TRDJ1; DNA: TGTGCTCTTGGGGAACCCGTTGGGGTAATTGCTGGCTTTATGCTGGGGGACCCAGGCACCGATAAACTCATCTTT; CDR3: CALGEPVGVIAGFMLGDPGTDKLIF
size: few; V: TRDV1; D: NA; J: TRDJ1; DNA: TGTGCTCTTGGGGAACTAGGTCCTTGCTGGGGAAGCCAAGATAAACTCATCTTT; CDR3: CALGELGPCWGSQDKLIF
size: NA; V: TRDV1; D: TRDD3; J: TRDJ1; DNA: TGTGCTCTTGGGACAACACCTCGGGGGGATCCTACCGATAAACTCATCTTT; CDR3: CALGTTPRGDPTDKLIF
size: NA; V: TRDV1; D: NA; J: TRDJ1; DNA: TGTGCTCTTGGGATCCTTCCCCATCAACTCATCTTT; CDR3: CALGILPHQLIF
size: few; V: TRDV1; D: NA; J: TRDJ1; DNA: TGTGCTCTTGGGGCCACGAATTTCCTACGGGTAGTGGGGGAGAAGTACACCGATAAACTCATCTTT; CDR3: CALGATNFLRVVGEKYTDKLIF
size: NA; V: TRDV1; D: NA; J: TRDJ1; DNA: TGTGCTCTTGGGGAAGGTTTCTACGAGGGATATTCGGATAAACTCATCTTT; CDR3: CALGEGFYEGYSDKLIF
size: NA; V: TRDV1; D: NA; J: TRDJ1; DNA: TGTGCTCTTGGGGAACTTTATCGTACGGCATACTGTCAGAACACCGATAAACTCATCTTT; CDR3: CALGELYRTAYCQNTDKLIF
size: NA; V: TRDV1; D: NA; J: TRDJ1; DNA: TGTGCTCTTGTGGAAGAAAAGGTACGGGCTGGGGTAACGTCTCATCGCACCGATAAACTCATCTTT; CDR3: CALVEEKVRAGVTSHRTDKLIF
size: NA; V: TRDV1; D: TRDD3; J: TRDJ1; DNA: TGTGCTCTTGGTTCCACTAAATACTGGGGGATACTCAGGTACACCGATAAACTCATCTTT; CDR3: CALGSTKYWGILRYTDKLIF
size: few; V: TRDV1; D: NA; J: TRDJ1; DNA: TGTGCTCTTGGGGAACAGTCCGCGAAAAACCTCACCGATAAACTCATCTTT; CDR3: CALGEQSAKNLTDKLIF
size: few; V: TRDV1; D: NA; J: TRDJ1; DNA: TGTGCTCTTGGGGACGCTACGCCGACTGGTGAGAAACTCATCTTT; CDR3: CALGDATPTGEKLIF
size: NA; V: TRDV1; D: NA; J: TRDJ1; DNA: TGTGCTCTTGGGGACGCCCTATGGGGGCTGGGCTGTAGCGATAAACTCATCTTT; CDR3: CALGDALWGLGCSDKLIF
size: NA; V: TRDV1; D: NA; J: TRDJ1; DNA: TGTGCTCTTGGGGAAAATACGGGTATCACCGATAAACTCATCTTT; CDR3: CALGENTGITDKLIF
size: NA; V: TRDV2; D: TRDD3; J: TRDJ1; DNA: TGTGCCTGTGTTCACTGGGGGATGCGGTCCACCGATAAACTCATCTTT; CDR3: CACVHWGMRSTDKLIF
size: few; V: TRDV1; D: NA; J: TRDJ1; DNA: TGTGCTCTTGGGGAAATGCGCTGGTGGTACACCGATAAACTCATCTTT; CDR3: CALGEMRWWYTDKLIF
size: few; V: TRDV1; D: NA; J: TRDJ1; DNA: TGTGCTCTTGGGGAGTCCTCCTACTCCCCATACACCGATAAACTCATCTTT; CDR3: CALGESSYSPYTDKLIF
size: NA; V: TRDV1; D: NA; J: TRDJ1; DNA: TGTGCTCTTGGGGATCACGAAGGTAAGGCCTTCCCCCTTATGTGCACCGATAAACTCATCTTT; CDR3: CALGDHEGKAFPLMCTDKLIF
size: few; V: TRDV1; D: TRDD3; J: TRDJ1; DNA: TGTGCTCTCGCCGACACGCTACTGGGGGACGCCGATAAACTCATCTTT; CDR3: CALADTLLGDADKLIF
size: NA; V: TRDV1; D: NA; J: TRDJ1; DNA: TGTGCTCTTGGGTTATTCCGTAGTTACACCGATAAACTCATCTTT; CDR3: CALGLFRSYTDKLIF
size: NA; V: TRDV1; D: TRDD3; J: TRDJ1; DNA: TGTGCTCTTGGGGAAGGATCTGCGCCCTGTACTGGGGGATGTGAGGAACTCATCTTT; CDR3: CALGEGSAPCTGGCEELIF
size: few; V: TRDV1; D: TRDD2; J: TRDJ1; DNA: TGTGCTCTTGGGAAACCCTTCCTAAGCGTCGGAGATAAACTCATCTTT; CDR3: CALGKPFLSVGDKLIF
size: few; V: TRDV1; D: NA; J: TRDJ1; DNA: TGTGCTCTTGGGGACGTATACCTACCCGATAAACTCATCTTT; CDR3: CALGDVYLPDKLIF
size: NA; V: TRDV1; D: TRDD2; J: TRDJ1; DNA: TGTGCTCTTGGGGAACTGCGAGGGCTTCCTACGTCTTGGGGGGGTCCGTACACCGATAAACTCATCTTT; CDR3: CALGELRGLPTSWGGPYTDKLIF
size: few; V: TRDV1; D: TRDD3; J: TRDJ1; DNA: TGTGCTCTTGGGACACATGGGGGATACGGCTACACCGATAAACTCATCTTT; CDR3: CALGTHGGYGYTDKLIF
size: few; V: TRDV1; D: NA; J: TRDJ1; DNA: TGTGCTCTTGGGGAACAGGGCAGGGCTGAGATCCCGTACACCGATAAACTCATCTTT; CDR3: CALGEQGRAEIPYTDKLIF
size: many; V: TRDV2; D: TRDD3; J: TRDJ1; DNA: TGTGCCTGTGACGGATCCCTGGGGGATACCGATAAACTCATCTTT; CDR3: CACDGSLGDTDKLIF
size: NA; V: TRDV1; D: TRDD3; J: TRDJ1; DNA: TGTGCTCTTGGGGAGCCCAAGTTCGTGGGGAAACTGGGGGGGCCGTACACCGATAAACTCATCTTT; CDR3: CALGEPKFVGKLGGPYTDKLIF
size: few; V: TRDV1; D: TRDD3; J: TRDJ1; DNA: TGTGCTCTTGGGCTTCGGCCTTCCTCAAGCCACGTACTGGGGGATAAACTCCTTTCGGGGTACACCGATAAACTCACCTTT; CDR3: CALGLRPSSSHVLGDKLLSGYTDKLTF
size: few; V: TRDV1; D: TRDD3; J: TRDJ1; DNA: TGTGCTCTTGTACGGGGGGGATACCGTATTACCGATAAACTCATCTTT; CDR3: CALVRGGYRITDKLIF
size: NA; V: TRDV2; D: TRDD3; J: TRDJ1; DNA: TGTGCCTGTGACACCGTGTTCCTACCCTGGGGGATACAGGACGGGGAAGTTAAACTCATCTTT; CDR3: CACDTVFLPWGIQDGEVKLIF
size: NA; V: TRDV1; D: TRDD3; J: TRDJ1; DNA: TGTGCTCTTGGGGAACCCGAGAACTGGGGGACACTTACCGATAAACTCATCTTT; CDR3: CALGEPENWGTLTDKLIF
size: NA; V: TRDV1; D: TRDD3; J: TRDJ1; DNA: TGTGCTCTTGGGGATCCGACTACGTTGGTGGGGGAAGTTACCGATAAACTCATCTTT; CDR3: CALGDPTTLVGEVTDKLIF
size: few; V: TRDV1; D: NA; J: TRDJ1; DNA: TGTGCTCTTGGGGAACTAAGCTTCACCGATAAACTCATCTTT; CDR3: CALGELSFTDKLIF
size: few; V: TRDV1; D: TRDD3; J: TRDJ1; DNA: TGTGCTCTTGGGGAACTAGACCTTCCGGCCATACTGGTGGGGGATACGCAGGTGGAACTCATCTTT; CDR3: CALGELDLPAILVGDTQVELIF
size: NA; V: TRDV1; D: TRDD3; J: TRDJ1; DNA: TGTGCTCTTGGGGAGTCCTTCCTCCGGGGGGATACGGGTAAACTCATCTTT; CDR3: CALGESFLRGDTGKLIF
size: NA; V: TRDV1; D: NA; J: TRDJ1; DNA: TGTGCTCTTGGGGAACTGTACGGCAGATCGAGTACTACCGATAAACTCATCTTT; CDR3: CALGELYGRSSTTDKLIF
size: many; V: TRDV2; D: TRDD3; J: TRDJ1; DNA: TGTGCCTGTGACACCGGTATGGCACTGGGGGAGTTTTCTATCGATAAACTCATCTTT; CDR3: CACDTGMALGEFSIDKLIF
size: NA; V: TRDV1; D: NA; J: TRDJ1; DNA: TGTGCTCTTGGGGCCCGACCGGTCGGACCTGGACCTTACACCGATAAACTCATCTTT; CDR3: CALGARPVGPGPYTDKLIF